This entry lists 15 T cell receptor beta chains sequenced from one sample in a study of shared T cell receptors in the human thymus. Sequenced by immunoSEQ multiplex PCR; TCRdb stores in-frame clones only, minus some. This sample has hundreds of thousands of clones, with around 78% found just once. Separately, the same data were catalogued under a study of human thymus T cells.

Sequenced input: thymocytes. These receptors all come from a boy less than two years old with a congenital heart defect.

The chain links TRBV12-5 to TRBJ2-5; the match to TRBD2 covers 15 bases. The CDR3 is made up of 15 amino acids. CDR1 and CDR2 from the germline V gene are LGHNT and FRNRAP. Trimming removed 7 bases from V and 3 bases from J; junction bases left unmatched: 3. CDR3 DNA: TGTGCTAGTGCCGGACTAGCGGGAGGGGAAGAGACCCAGTACTTC. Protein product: CASAGLAGGEETQYF.

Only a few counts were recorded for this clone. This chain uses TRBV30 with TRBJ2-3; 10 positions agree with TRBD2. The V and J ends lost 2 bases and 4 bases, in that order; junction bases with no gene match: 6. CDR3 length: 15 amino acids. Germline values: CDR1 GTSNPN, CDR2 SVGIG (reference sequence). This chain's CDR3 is CAWSIPSGSSDTQYF. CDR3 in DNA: TGTGCCTGGAGTATCCCTAGCGGGAGTTCAGATACGCAGTATTTT.

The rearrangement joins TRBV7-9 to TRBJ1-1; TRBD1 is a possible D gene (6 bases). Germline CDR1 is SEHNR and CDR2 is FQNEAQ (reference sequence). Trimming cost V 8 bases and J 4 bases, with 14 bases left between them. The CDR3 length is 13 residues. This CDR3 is CASGRGRITEAFF. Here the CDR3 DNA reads TGTGCCAGCGGCAGGGGTCGAATCACTGAAGCTTTCTTT.

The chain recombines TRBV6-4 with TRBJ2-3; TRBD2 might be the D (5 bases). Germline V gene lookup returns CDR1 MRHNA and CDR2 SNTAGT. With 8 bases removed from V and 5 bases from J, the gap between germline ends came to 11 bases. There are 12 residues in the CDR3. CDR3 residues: CASPSAGDTQYF. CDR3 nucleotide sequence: TGTGCCAGCCCGTCTGCGGGAGATACGCAGTATTTT.

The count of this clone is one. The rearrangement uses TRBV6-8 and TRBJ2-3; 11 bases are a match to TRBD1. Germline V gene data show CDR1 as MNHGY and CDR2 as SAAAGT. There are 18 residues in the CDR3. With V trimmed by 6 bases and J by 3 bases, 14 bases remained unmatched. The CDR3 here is CASRFQGAGTGGTDTQYF. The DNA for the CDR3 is TGTGCCAGCAGGTTCCAAGGGGCCGGGACAGGGGGGACAGATACGCAGTATTTT.

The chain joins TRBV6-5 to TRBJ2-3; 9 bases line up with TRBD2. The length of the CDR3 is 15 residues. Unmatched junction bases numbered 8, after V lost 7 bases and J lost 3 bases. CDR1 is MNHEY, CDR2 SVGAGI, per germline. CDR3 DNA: TGTGCCAGCATCGGGACTAGCCAGGGGACAGATACGCAGTATTTT. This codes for CASIGTSQGTDTQYF.

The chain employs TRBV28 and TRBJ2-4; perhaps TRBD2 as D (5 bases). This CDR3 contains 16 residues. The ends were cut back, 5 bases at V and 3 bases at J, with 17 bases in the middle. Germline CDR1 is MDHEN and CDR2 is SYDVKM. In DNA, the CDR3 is TGTGCCAGCAGTCATGACATTCCCGAGGGCAAAAACATTCAGTACTTC. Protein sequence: CASSHDIPEGKNIQYF.

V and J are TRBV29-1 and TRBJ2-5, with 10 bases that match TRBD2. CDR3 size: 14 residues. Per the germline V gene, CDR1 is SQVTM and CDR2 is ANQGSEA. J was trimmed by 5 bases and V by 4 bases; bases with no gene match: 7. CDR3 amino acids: CSVVLLGLAETQYF. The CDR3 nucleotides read TGCAGCGTTGTGCTTCTGGGACTAGCGGAGACCCAGTACTTC.

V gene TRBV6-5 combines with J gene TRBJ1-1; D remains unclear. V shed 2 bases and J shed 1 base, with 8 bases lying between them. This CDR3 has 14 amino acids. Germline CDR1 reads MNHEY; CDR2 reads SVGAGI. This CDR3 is CASSYRGTNTEAFF. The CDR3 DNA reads TGTGCCAGCAGTTACCGGGGTACGAACACTGAAGCTTTCTTT.

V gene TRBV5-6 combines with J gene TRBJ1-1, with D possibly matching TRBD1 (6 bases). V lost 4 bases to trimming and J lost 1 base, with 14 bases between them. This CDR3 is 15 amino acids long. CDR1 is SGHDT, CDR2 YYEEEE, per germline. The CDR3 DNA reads TGTGCCAGCAGCCAGGGTGGACAGCCGAACACTGAAGCTTTCTTT. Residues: CASSQGGQPNTEAFF.

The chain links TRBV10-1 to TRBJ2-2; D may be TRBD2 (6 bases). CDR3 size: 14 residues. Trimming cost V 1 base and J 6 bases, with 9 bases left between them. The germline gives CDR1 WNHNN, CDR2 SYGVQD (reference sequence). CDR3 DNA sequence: TGCGCCAGCAGTGAGTGGAGGGTGGCCGGGGAGCTGTTTTTT. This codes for CASSEWRVAGELFF.

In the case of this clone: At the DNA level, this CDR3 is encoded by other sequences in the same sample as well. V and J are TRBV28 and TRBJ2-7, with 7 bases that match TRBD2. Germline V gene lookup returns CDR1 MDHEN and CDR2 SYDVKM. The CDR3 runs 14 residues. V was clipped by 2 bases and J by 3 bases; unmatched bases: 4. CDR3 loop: CASSLPSGRYEQYF. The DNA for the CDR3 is TGTGCCAGCAGTTTACCTAGCGGACGCTACGAGCAGTACTTC.

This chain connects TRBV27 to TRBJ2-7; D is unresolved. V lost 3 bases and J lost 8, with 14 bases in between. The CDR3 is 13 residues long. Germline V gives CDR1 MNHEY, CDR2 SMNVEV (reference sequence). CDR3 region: CASSFYPLSKQYF. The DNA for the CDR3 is TGTGCCAGCAGTTTTTACCCCCTTAGCAAGCAGTACTTC.

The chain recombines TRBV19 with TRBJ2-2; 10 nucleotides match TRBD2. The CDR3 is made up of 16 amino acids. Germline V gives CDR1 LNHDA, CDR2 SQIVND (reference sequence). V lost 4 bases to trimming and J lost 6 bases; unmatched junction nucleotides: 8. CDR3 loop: CASSSHLAGDPGELFF. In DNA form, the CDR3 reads TGTGCCAGTAGTAGCCACCTAGCGGGAGATCCCGGGGAGCTGTTTTTT.

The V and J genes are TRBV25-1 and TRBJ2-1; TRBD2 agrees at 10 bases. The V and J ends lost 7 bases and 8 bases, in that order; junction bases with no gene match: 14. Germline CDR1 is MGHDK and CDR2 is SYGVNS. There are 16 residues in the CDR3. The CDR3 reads CASTRRASGSQDEQFF. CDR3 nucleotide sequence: TGTGCCAGCACAAGAAGGGCTAGCGGGAGTCAGGATGAGCAGTTCTTC.